This T cell receptor (beta chain) was captured by sequencing in a study of T cell responses to AZD1222 COVID-19 vaccine. The CDR3 extends over 15 amino acids. Trimming left V 0 bases short and J 6 bases short, with 13 bases between. Germline values: CDR1 SGHRS, CDR2 YFSETQ. Measured with immunoSEQ multiplex PCR; TCRdb has only the in-frame clones, and not every one. The profile shows about 120,000 clones, roughly 88% of them singletons. The specimen comprised peripheral blood, sampled on day 0 of AZD1222 vaccination. This sequence joins TRBV5-1 and TRBJ2-4; D call uncertain. The source is an adult in good health. In DNA, the CDR3 is TGCGCCAGCAGCTTGGAAGGGTCCTTGGCAAACATTCAGTACTTC. It specifies CASSLEGSLANIQYF.